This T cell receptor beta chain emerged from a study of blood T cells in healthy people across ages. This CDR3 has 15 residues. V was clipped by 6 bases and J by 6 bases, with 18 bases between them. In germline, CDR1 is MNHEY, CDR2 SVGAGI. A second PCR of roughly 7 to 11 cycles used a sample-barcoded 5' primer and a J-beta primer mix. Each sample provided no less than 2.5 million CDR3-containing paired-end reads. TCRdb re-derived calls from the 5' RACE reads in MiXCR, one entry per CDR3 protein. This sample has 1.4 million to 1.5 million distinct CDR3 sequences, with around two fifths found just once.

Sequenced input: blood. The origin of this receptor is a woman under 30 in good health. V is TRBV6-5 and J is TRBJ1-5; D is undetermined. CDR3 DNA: TGTGCCAGCAGCCGAACTTCAAAGGGCGGTCAGCCCCAGCATTTT. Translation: CASSRTSKGGQPQHF.